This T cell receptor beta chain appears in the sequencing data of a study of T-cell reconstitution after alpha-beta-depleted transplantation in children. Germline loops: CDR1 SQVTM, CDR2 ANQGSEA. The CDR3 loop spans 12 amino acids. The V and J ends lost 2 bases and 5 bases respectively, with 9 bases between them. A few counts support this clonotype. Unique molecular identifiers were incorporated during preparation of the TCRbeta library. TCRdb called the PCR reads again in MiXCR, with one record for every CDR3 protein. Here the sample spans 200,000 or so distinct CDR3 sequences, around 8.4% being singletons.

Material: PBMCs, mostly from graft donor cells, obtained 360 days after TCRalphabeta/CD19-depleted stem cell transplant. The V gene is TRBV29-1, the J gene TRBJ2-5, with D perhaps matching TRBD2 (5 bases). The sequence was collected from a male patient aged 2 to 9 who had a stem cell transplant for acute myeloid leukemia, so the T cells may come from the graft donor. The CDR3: CSVETGVETQYF. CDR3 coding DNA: TGCAGCGTTGAAACCGGGGTGGAGACCCAGTACTTC.